A single sample gave rise to the 15 T cell receptor beta chains below, sequenced in a study of lymphopenia after photon versus proton radiotherapy. Profiling relied on immunoSEQ multiplex PCR, and the TCRdb table lists in-frame clones only, not all of them. Among about 2,100 clones listed, around 77% were seen once. Here the sequenced sample was peripheral blood, taken from a patient treated with photon-based radiotherapy. These receptors all stem from an elderly man with cholangiocarcinoma.

This clone is termed large. This rearrangement joins TRBV25-1 to TRBJ2-7; D is perhaps TRBD1 (5 bases). Trimming removed 7 bases at V and 4 bases at J, with 11 bases between. This CDR3 is built from 12 residues. The germline V gene has CDR1 MGHDK and CDR2 SYGVNS. The CDR3 sequence: CASIPQVYEQYF. In DNA form, the CDR3 reads TGTGCCAGCATCCCACAGGTTTACGAGCAGTACTTC.

A few counts support this clone. The chain carries TRBV6-1 and TRBJ2-5; D uncertain. The V gene's germline CDR1 is MNHNS and CDR2 SASEGT. Trimming pared 6 bases from V and 4 bases from J, leaving 12 bases between. This CDR3 has 13 residues. CDR3: CASREPPGETQYF. The CDR3 DNA sequence: TGTGCCAGCAGGGAGCCCCCCGGAGAGACCCAGTACTTC.

This chain uses TRBV30 with TRBJ1-1, with D possibly being TRBD1 (5 bases). The CDR3 runs to 14 residues. V was clipped by 0 bases and J by 6 bases, with 14 bases between them. The germline gives CDR1 GTSNPN, CDR2 SVGIG (reference sequence). CDR3 amino acids: CAWSVGGDVAEAFF. CDR3 nucleotides: TGTGCCTGGAGTGTTGGGGGGGATGTCGCTGAAGCTTTCTTT.

V usage is TRBV28 and J usage is TRBJ2-4; D uncertain. The length of the CDR3 is 16 residues. V lost 2 bases and J lost 0, with 11 bases in between. In germline, CDR1 is MDHEN, CDR2 SYDVKM. This chain's CDR3 is CASSLGSTLAKNIQYF. The CDR3 bases are TGTGCCAGCAGTTTAGGCAGCACTCTAGCCAAAAACATTCAGTACTTC.

The rearrangement links TRBV27 to TRBJ2-6; D is uncertain. Germline lookup yields CDR1 MNHEY and CDR2 SMNVEV (reference sequence). This CDR3 spans 14 amino acids. V lost 3 bases and J 4 bases, leaving 7 bases between the germline ends. The CDR3 DNA reads as TGTGCCAGCAGTTTTAATCTCGGGGCCAACGTCCTGACTTTC. Translation: CASSFNLGANVLTF.

This clone has a single count. The genes are TRBV28 and TRBJ2-7; TRBD2 is a possible D gene (5 bases). This CDR3 region has 15 residues. V lost 5 bases and J 2 bases, leaving 16 bases between the germline ends. Germline CDR1 reads MDHEN; CDR2 reads SYDVKM. CDR3 coding DNA: TGTGCCAGCAGTCGCCCACCGGGAAGTACCTACGAGCAGTACTTC. It codes for CASSRPPGSTYEQYF.

The rearrangement uses TRBV4-2 and TRBJ1-5; D gene unclear. Germline V CDR1 and CDR2: LGHNA, YNFKEQ. The ends were cut back, 0 bases at V and 5 bases at J, with 11 bases in the middle. The CDR3 sequence is 15 residues long. The CDR3 nucleotides read TGTGCCAGCAGCCAAGAGGCCCCCGCGTATCAGCCCCAGCATTTT. This translates into CASSQEAPAYQPQHF.

This clone turned up a few times. The V and J genes are TRBV10-3 and TRBJ1-5; TRBD1 matches 9 bases. V shed 3 bases, J shed 6 bases, and the junction held 6 bases outside the gene matches. This CDR3 is built from 15 residues. Germline assignment: CDR1 ENHRY and CDR2 SYGVKD. The CDR3 coding sequence is TGTGCCATCAGTGAAACAGGGGGCTTGGGTCAGCCCCAGCATTTT. The encoded protein is CAISETGGLGQPQHF.

The V and J genes are TRBV19 and TRBJ1-1, with D unresolved. CDR1 is LNHDA and CDR2 is SQIVND in the germline V gene (reference sequence). The V gene lost 7 bases and the J gene lost 9 bases, with 24 bases spanning the gap. This CDR3 has 15 residues. This chain's CDR3 is CASKSTAGFLKQAFF. The CDR3 nucleotides read TGTGCCAGTAAATCAACGGCTGGGTTCCTTAAACAAGCTTTCTTT.

The chain uses TRBV9 and TRBJ1-2; no definite D call. Between the trimmed V and J ends, which lost 0 bases and 0 bases, there was a span of 9 bases. The CDR3 contains 15 residues. From germline, CDR1 is SGDLS and CDR2 YYNGEE. Here the CDR3 reads CASSVGSEPNYGYTF. CDR3 DNA sequence: TGTGCCAGCAGCGTAGGGTCAGAGCCTAACTATGGCTACACCTTC. Drawing the rest from reference TRBV9 and TRBJ1-2, the complete variable domain is DSGVTQTPKHLITATGQRVTLRCSPRSGDLSVYWYQQSLDQGLQFLIQYYNGEERAKGNILERFSAQQFPDLHSELNLSSLELGDSALYFCASSVGSEPNYGYTFGSGTRLTVV.

V usage is TRBV5-6 and J usage is TRBJ1-3; D may be TRBD1 (5 bases). Trimming took off 5 bases at V and 3 bases at J, with 15 bases between the two ends. Per germline, CDR1 SGHDT and CDR2 YYEEEE. The CDR3 runs 15 residues. CDR3 residues: CASSREDIYGNTIYF. The CDR3 DNA follows: TGTGCCAGCAGTAGGGAGGACATTTATGGAAACACCATATATTTT.

The CDR3 loop is CASSPRVAEQFF. As DNA, the CDR3 is TGTGCCAGTAGTCCCAGGGTGGCTGAGCAGTTCTTC. The V call is TRBV19, the J call TRBJ2-1, with D possibly matching TRBD1 (5 bases). The V end lost 5 bases, the J end lost 9 bases, and 11 bases lay between the germline ends. CDR3 length: 12 residues. Looked up from germline, CDR1 is LNHDA and CDR2 is SQIVND (reference sequence).

The chain joins TRBV27 to TRBJ2-7, with D possibly TRBD2 on 7 matching bases. Germline V lookup: CDR1 MNHEY, CDR2 SMNVEV (reference sequence). Trimming removed 6 bases from V and 4 bases from J, with 19 bases in between. The CDR3 is 15 residues long. CDR3 in amino acids: CASRTRAGAIYEQYF. Here the CDR3 DNA reads TGTGCCAGCAGAACCAGGGCGGGGGCCATTTACGAGCAGTACTTC.

This clone showed up just a few times. This chain connects TRBV11-2 to TRBJ1-1; D unresolved. Trimming cost V 1 base and J 7 bases, with 7 bases left between them. CDR1 is SGHAT and CDR2 is FQNNGV in the germline V gene. The CDR3 is 12 residues long. The CDR3 DNA is TGTGCCAGCAGCTTAGGAGGGCATGAAGCTTTCTTT. Amino acids: CASSLGGHEAFF.

This chain links TRBV5-1 with TRBJ2-7; 8 nucleotides line up with TRBD2. This CDR3 comprises 15 residues. J lost 3 bases, V lost 6 bases, and 11 bases had no gene match. Germline V gene data show CDR1 as SGHRS and CDR2 as YFSETQ. Here the CDR3 DNA reads TGCGCCAGCAAAGGCGGGGGGCCATCCTACTACGAGCAGTACTTC. Its protein is CASKGGGPSYYEQYF.